Sequencing of this T cell receptor (beta chain) was carried out in a study of Ad26.COV2.S vaccination and SARS-CoV-2 variants. This CDR3 has 15 amino acids. Germline loops: CDR1 MNHNS, CDR2 SASEGT. Trimming removed 2 bases from V and 3 bases from J; junction bases left unmatched: 6. Treatment here: 19 received Ad26.COV2.S at low or high dose, single or two shots; about 5 received placebo; per-sample allocation not given. Sampling was done on day 63 after the first vaccine or placebo injection. Sequencing used immunoSEQ multiplex PCR; TCRdb keeps in-frame clones, though not all of them. The sample has hundreds of thousands of clones; around nine tenths are singletons.

The specimen comprised peripheral blood, sampled in a trial of Ad26.COV2.S vaccine versus placebo. The TCR was taken from a person aged 18-65 years who received the Ad26.COV2.S COVID-19 vaccine or a placebo. The gene calls are TRBV6-1 and TRBJ2-7; 8 bases agree with TRBD1. CDR3 sequence (DNA): TGTGCCAGCAGTGAATTTGGACAGGGCTACTACGAGCAGTACTTC. Its protein is CASSEFGQGYYEQYF.